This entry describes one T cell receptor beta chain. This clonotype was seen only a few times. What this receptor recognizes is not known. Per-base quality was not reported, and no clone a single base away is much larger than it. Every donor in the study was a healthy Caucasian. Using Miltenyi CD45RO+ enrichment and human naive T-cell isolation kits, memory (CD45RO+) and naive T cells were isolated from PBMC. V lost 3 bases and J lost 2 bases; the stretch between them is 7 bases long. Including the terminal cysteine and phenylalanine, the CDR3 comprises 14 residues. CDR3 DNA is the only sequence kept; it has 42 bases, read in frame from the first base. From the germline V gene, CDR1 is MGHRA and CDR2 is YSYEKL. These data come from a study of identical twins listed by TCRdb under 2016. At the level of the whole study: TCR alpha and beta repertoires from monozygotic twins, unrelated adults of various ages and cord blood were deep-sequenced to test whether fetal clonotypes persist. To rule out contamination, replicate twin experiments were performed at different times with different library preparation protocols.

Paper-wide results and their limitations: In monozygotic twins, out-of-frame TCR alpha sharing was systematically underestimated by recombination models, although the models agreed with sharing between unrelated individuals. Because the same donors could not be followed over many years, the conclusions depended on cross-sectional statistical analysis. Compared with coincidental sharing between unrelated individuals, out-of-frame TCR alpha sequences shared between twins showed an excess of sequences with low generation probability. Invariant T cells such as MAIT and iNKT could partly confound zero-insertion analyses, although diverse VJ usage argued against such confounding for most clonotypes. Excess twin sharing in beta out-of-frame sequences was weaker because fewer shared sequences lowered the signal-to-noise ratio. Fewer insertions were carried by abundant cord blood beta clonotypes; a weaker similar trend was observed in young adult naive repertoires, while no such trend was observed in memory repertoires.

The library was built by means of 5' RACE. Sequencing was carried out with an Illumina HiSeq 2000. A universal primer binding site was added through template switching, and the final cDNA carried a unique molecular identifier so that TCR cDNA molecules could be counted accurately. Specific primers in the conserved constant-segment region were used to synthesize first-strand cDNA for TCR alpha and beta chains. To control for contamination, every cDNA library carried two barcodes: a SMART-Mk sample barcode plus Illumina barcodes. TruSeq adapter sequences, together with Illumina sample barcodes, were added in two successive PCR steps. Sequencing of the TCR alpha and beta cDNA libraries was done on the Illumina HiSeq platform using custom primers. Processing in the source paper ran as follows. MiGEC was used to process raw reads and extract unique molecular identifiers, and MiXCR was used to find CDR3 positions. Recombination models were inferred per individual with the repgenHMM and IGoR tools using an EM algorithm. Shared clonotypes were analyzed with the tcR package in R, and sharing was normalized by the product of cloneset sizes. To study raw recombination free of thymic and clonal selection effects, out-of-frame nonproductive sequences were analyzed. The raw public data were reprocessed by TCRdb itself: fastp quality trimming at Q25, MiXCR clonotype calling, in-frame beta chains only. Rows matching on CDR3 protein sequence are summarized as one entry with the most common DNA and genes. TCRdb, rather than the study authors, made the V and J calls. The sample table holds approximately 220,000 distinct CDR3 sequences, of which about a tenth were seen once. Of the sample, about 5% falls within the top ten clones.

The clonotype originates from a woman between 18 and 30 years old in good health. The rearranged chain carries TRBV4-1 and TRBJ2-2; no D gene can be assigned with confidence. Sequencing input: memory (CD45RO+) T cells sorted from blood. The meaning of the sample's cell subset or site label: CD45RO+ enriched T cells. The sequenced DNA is TGCGCCAGCAGCCAGCCCAGAAACACCGGGGAGCTGTTTTTT. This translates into CASSQPRNTGELFF.